Sequencing of this TCR beta chain was carried out in a study of cytotoxic CD8 clonotypes in ibrutinib-treated CLL. The wider study: Within the patient group, about a dozen were relapsed/refractory and roughly 16 treatment-naive, and some 17 were IGHV unmutated.

Trimming shortened V by 5 bases and J by 1 base, and 17 bases separated the two germline ends. This CDR3 has 16 amino acids. Germline V gene sequence: CDR1 SGHTA, CDR2 FQGTGA. Generated by immunoSEQ multiplex PCR, the TCRdb table keeps only in-frame clones and is missing some. This table has almost 85,000 clones, roughly 84% appearing once. This chain connects TRBV7-3 to TRBJ1-1; possible D gene TRBD1, 5 bases. The sample in question was PBMCs, obtained before ibrutinib treatment. This sequence was found in a human donor with chronic lymphocytic leukemia. This chain's CDR3 is CASSRDAARRNTEAFF. The CDR3 nucleotides are TGTGCCAGCAGCAGGGACGCGGCACGGAGGAACACTGAAGCTTTCTTT.